Listed below are T cell receptor beta chains from one sample, sequenced in a study of cytomegalovirus exposure and HLA in healthy donors. Only in-frame clones appear in the TCRdb table, and some are missing; sequencing was by immunoSEQ multiplex PCR. The sample has under 400,000 clones; 75% to 90% are singletons. Source material: PBMCs. These TCRs come from a woman under 30 in good health and CMV-seronegative. Both conserved end residues are part of each CDR3. D genes are given only for firm matches. The size entry is marked missing in some rows and otherwise reads once, few, many or a size class.

v_gene	d_gene	abundance	j_gene	CDR3aa	CDR3nt
TRBV4-2	.	.	TRBJ1-2	CASSPGVYYGYTF	TGTGCCAGCAGCCCAGGGGTCTACTATGGCTACACCTTC
TRBV5-4	.	.	TRBJ2-7	CASSLESQAGYEQYF	TGTGCCAGCAGCTTGGAGTCGCAGGCGGGCTACGAGCAGTACTTC
TRBV28	.	.	TRBJ1-2	CASSSIGEGRYGYTF	TGTGCCAGCAGCTCTATCGGGGAAGGTCGCTATGGCTACACCTTC
TRBV30	TRBD2	.	TRBJ2-1	CAWISLERGGYEQFF	TGTGCCTGGATTTCTCTCGAGCGGGGGGGGTATGAGCAGTTCTTC
TRBV4-1	TRBD2	.	TRBJ2-1	CASRAVGQTSVSYNEQFF	TGCGCCAGCAGGGCGGTAGGTCAAACTAGCGTCTCCTACAATGAGCAGTTCTTC
TRBV7-9	.	.	TRBJ2-7	CASSLGAGTSYEQYF	TGTGCCAGCAGCTTAGGGGCGGGGACCTCCTACGAGCAGTACTTC
TRBV19	.	.	TRBJ2-5	CASSFLETQYF	TGTGCCAGTAGTTTTCTTGAGACCCAGTACTTC
TRBV5-1	TRBD1	.	TRBJ1-1	CASSLEQGTTEAFF	TGCGCCAGCAGCTTGGAACAGGGGACCACTGAAGCTTTCTTT
TRBV30	TRBD1	.	TRBJ1-2	CALQGFWYGYTF	TGTGCTTTACAGGGGTTTTGGTATGGCTACACCTTC
TRBV4-1	.	.	TRBJ1-4	CASSQGGREKLFF	TGCGCCAGCAGCCAAGGTGGCCGTGAAAAACTGTTTTTT
TRBV2	.	.	TRBJ2-5	CASIKELVETQYF	TGTGCCAGCATTAAGGAGTTGGTGGAGACCCAGTACTTC
TRBV15	TRBD1	.	TRBJ1-5	CATSRGDRGGYQPQHF	TGTGCCACCAGCAGAGGTGACAGGGGGGGATATCAGCCCCAGCATTTT
TRBV18	TRBD1	.	TRBJ1-6	CASSPGQVPIALHF	TGTGCCAGCTCACCGGGACAGGTGCCTATTGCCCTCCACTTT
TRBV18	.	.	TRBJ2-5	CASSPGQVETQYF	TGTGCCAGCTCACCAGGGCAGGTGGAGACCCAGTACTTC
TRBV27	TRBD2	.	TRBJ2-3	CASKPKRGGRSTSTDTQYF	TGTGCCAGCAAGCCTAAGCGGGGGGGCAGATCTACTAGCACAGATACGCAGTATTTT
TRBV7-2	TRBD2	.	TRBJ2-7	CASSSTSGEQYF	TGTGCCAGCAGCTCGACTAGCGGCGAGCAGTACTTC
TRBV2	.	.	TRBJ1-2	CASEGARGYTF	TGTGCCAGCGAAGGGGCCAGGGGCTACACCTTC
TRBV5-1	.	.	TRBJ1-4	CASSLVAGNEKLFF	TGCGCCAGCAGCTTGGTAGCAGGGAATGAAAAACTGTTTTTT
TRBV19	.	once	TRBJ2-7	CASSIVGMKGHAIYEQYF	TGTGCCAGTAGTATAGTAGGTATGAAGGGACACGCAATCTACGAGCAGTACTTC
TRBV13	.	.	TRBJ2-1	CASSQTYNEQFF	TGTGCCAGCAGCCAGACCTACAATGAGCAGTTCTTC